Following are 31 T cell receptor beta chains from one sample sequenced in a study of cytomegalovirus exposure and HLA in healthy donors. Primers included in the PCR were 60 Vbeta and 13 Jbeta primers. TCRdb's table, derived via immunoSEQ multiplex PCR, lists solely in-frame clones and lacks some. The profile shows over 150,000 clones, roughly four fifths of them singletons. The sample was PBMCs. The receptor source for this set is a girl aged 5 to 17 in good health and CMV-seropositive.

This chain joins TRBV23-1 and TRBJ1-2; 7 bases agree with TRBD1. TRBV23-1 is classed as an ORF, of uncertain function. The CDR3 extends over 17 amino acids. V lost 4 bases to trimming and J lost 3 bases; unmatched junction nucleotides: 14. DNA of the CDR3: TGCGCCAGCAGTCCACTCACAACTCGACAGGGCGACTATGGCTACACCTTC. This encodes CASSPLTTRQGDYGYTF.

The table lists this clone with a few counts. The chain couples TRBV19 to TRBJ2-7; 9 nucleotides line up with TRBD1. There are 15 residues in the CDR3. In germline, CDR1 is LNHDA, CDR2 SQIVND (reference sequence). V gave up 5 bases and J gave up 4 bases; unmatched junction bases: 9. The CDR3, as DNA: TGTGCCAGTAGTGAAATGGGACAGGGAGGGTACGAGCAGTACTTC. It translates to CASSEMGQGGYEQYF.

This clone was counted once. The final CDR3 position lacks the conserved phenylalanine or tryptophan, pointing to a likely read error. The gene calls are TRBV10-3 and TRBJ1-1; TRBD1 agrees at 7 bases. Trimming at V came to 3 bases and at J to 2 bases, leaving 6 bases not matched to a gene. The CDR3 runs to 15 residues. Germline CDR1 and CDR2: ENHRY and SYGVKD. Here the CDR3 reads CAISEWGTANTEAFL. In DNA form, the CDR3 reads TGTGCCATCAGTGAATGGGGGACAGCCAACACTGAAGCTTTCCTT.

The chain recombines TRBV27 with TRBJ1-5; D is perhaps TRBD1 (5 bases). Trimming pared 5 bases from V and 2 bases from J, leaving 19 bases between. CDR1 and CDR2 from the germline V gene are MNHEY and SMNVEV (reference sequence). The CDR3 totals 17 residues. CDR3 sequence reads: CASSPNARDGGNQPQHF. In DNA form, the CDR3 reads TGTGCCAGCAGTCCGAACGCCAGGGATGGTGGCAATCAGCCCCAGCATTTT.

This chain links TRBV10-3 with TRBJ2-3; no firm D call. The germline CDR1 and CDR2 sequences are ENHRY and SYGVKD. The CDR3 consists of 15 residues. Deletions cut 4 bases from V and 1 base from J, with 12 bases between. In DNA form, the CDR3 reads TGTGCCATCAGTGCCAGTATAGAGGGCACAGATACGCAGTATTTT. This codes for CAISASIEGTDTQYF.

The J gene is TRBJ2-5, the V gene TRBV19; 8 bases are a match to TRBD1. V dropped 9 bases and J dropped 5; count of bases not matched to a gene: 14. From germline, CDR1 is LNHDA and CDR2 SQIVND (reference sequence). The CDR3 sequence is 15 residues long. The CDR3 region has the DNA TGTGCCAGCAAGGACAGGGACCAGTCCTTTGAGACCCAGTACTTC. Encoded protein: CASKDRDQSFETQYF.

The chain links TRBV4-1 to TRBJ1-2, with D possibly being TRBD1 (5 bases). V lost 4 bases, J lost 8 bases, and 20 bases lay in between. This CDR3 region has 15 residues. Per the germline V gene, CDR1 is MGHRA and CDR2 is YSYEKL. CDR3 sequence (DNA): TGCGCCAGCAGCCGCGGGGAACAGAACCCAGGGGGCTACACCTTC. Its protein is CASSRGEQNPGGYTF.

J is TRBJ2-3 and V is TRBV7-2; 10 nucleotides agree with TRBD1. With 4 bases clipped from V and 0 bases from J, the junction kept 7 bases outside the gene matches. Germline V CDR1 and CDR2: SGHTA, FQGNSA. This CDR3 has 17 amino acids. CDR3 nucleotides: TGTGCCAGCAGCTCGGGACAGGGGTATACTAGCACAGATACGCAGTATTTT. It specifies CASSSGQGYTSTDTQYF.

The table lists this clone with a few counts. The chain combines TRBV27 with TRBJ1-1; the match to TRBD1 covers 12 bases. From germline, CDR1 is MNHEY and CDR2 SMNVEV (reference sequence). Trimming removed 6 bases from V and 6 bases from J; junction bases left unmatched: 8. The CDR3 length is 15 residues. CDR3 DNA sequence: TGTGCCAGCAGCCTCACGGGACAGGGGGCAGCTGAAGCTTTCTTT. Protein sequence: CASSLTGQGAAEAFF.

V and J are TRBV4-1 and TRBJ2-3; 12 positions match TRBD2. CDR1 is MGHRA, CDR2 YSYEKL, per germline. The V and J ends lost 2 bases and 8 bases, in that order; junction bases with no gene match: 11. The CDR3 covers 17 residues. CDR3 residues: CASSQRGPSGGVTTQYF. As DNA, the CDR3 is TGCGCCAGCAGCCAAAGGGGGCCTAGCGGGGGGGTTACTACGCAGTATTTT.

This clone was counted once. The CDR3 DNA reads as TGTGCCAGCAGTCCGCACGGGACAGGGGGCGCGTTATTCTATGGCTACACCTTC. It codes for CASSPHGTGGALFYGYTF. The rearrangement uses TRBV27 and TRBJ1-2, with 12 nucleotides matching TRBD1. After removal of 5 bases from V and 4 bases from J, the junction contained 14 bases not matched to a gene. Germline-derived CDR1 and CDR2 are MNHEY and SMNVEV (reference sequence). The CDR3 totals 18 residues.

The rearrangement links TRBV6-1 to TRBJ2-5; TRBD1 agrees at 7 bases. The junction had 7 bases not matched to a gene; V was cut back by 6 bases and J by 6 bases. The CDR3 loop spans 13 amino acids. Germline values: CDR1 MNHNS, CDR2 SASEGT. The CDR3 region is CASRGTDQKTQYF. The DNA of the CDR3 is TGTGCCAGCAGGGGGACAGACCAGAAGACCCAGTACTTC.

The V gene is TRBV28, the J gene TRBJ1-2; 8 positions agree with TRBD1. The CDR3 is 15 residues long. Germline CDR1 and CDR2: MDHEN and SYDVKM. V lost 2 bases, J lost 4 bases, and 6 bases stayed unmatched. CDR3 in amino acids: CASSLTGTGSYGYTF. The DNA for the CDR3 is TGTGCCAGCAGTTTAACCGGGACAGGCAGCTATGGCTACACCTTC.

This chain joins TRBV7-6 and TRBJ2-3, with a possible D match to TRBD2 (5 bases). Trimming stripped 3 bases from V and 2 bases from J, with 15 bases between. The germline gives CDR1 SGHVS, CDR2 FNYEAQ. The CDR3 is 16 residues long. The CDR3 spells CASSFSGMTSTDTQYF. Written as DNA, the CDR3 is TGTGCCAGCAGCTTCTCCGGGATGACTTCCACAGATACGCAGTATTTT.

CDR3 residues: CATSRDRGGTPLHF. For the CDR3, the DNA is TGTGCCACCAGCAGAGATCGCGGGGGCACACCCCTCCACTTT. The chain has TRBV15 and TRBJ1-6; TRBD1 is a possible D gene (6 bases). The germline V gene encodes CDR1 LNHNV and CDR2 YYDKDF (reference sequence). The CDR3 totals 14 residues. Trimming cost V 0 bases and J 11 bases, with 11 bases left between them.

The chain carries TRBV19 and TRBJ1-1; 7 bases fit TRBD1. Germline CDR1 and CDR2: LNHDA and SQIVND (reference sequence). This CDR3 has 13 residues. Germline trimming cut 6 bases from V and 8 bases from J; bases unmatched to any gene: 9. CDR3 residues: CASSPGTAIEAFF. The DNA for the CDR3 is TGTGCCAGTAGCCCCGGGACAGCAATAGAAGCTTTCTTT.

The chain couples TRBV18 to TRBJ1-1; 8 bases are a match to TRBD1. The CDR3 has 14 residues. V trimming: 2 bases; J trimming: 5 bases; junction bases outside the gene matches: 4. Looked up from germline, CDR1 is KGHSH and CDR2 is LQKENI. Here the CDR3 reads CASSPSNRGTEAFF. The CDR3 bases are TGTGCCAGCTCACCATCAAACAGGGGGACTGAAGCTTTCTTT.

As regards this clone: The junction and the germline gene differ at one end; a read error may be behind it. The J gene is TRBJ1-2, the V gene TRBV7-7, with 7 bases aligning to TRBD1. CDR3 size: 14 residues. CDR1 and CDR2 from the germline V gene are SSHAT and FNYEAQ (reference sequence). The CDR3: CASSALDRVDGYTF. Here the CDR3 DNA reads TGTGCTAGCAGCGCGTTAGACAGGGTGGATGGCTACACCTTC.

This chain links TRBV5-1 with TRBJ2-3; 7 nucleotides match TRBD2. This CDR3 contains 15 residues. Germline V lookup: CDR1 SGHRS, CDR2 YFSETQ. With V trimmed by 4 bases and J by 1 base, 6 bases remained unmatched. The CDR3 sequence: CASSLASGRTDTQYF. CDR3 coding DNA: TGCGCCAGCAGCCTAGCTAGCGGCCGCACAGATACGCAGTATTTT.

The chain couples TRBV5-1 to TRBJ2-3; TRBD2 is a possible D gene (6 bases). V was pared by 3 bases and J by 2 bases, with 10 bases between. CDR3 size: 14 residues. Looked up from germline, CDR1 is SGHRS and CDR2 is YFSETQ. CDR3 region: CASSSGLSTDTQYF. CDR3 bases: TGCGCCAGCAGCTCGGGACTTTCCACAGATACGCAGTATTTT.

The rearrangement uses TRBV6-5 and TRBJ2-7, with a weak D call TRBD2 (6 bases). Germline V lookup: CDR1 MNHEY, CDR2 SVGAGI. Trimming pared 2 bases from V and 3 bases from J, leaving 11 bases between. CDR3 size: 14 residues. CDR3 protein: CASSYGREVYEQYF. The CDR3 DNA sequence: TGTGCCAGCAGTTACGGCAGGGAGGTCTACGAGCAGTACTTC.

The CDR3 DNA follows: TGTGCCAGCAGTGACTGGAGAGCCTACGAGCAGTACTTC. It specifies CASSDWRAYEQYF. This chain uses TRBV6-5 with TRBJ2-7, with no clear D. Trimming removed 5 bases at V and 2 bases at J, with 10 bases between. CDR3 length: 13 residues. Per the germline V gene, CDR1 is MNHEY and CDR2 is SVGAGI.

This clone has more than one count but fewer than ten. This chain links TRBV27 with TRBJ1-1, with TRBD1 matching 7 bases. CDR1 is MNHEY, CDR2 SMNVEV, per germline (reference sequence). The CDR3 is 17 residues long. Trimming took 2 bases from V and 5 from J; bases not matched to a gene: 14. CDR3 in amino acids: CASSLSPLQGRRTEAFF. CDR3 sequence (DNA): TGTGCCAGCAGTTTAAGCCCCCTACAGGGGCGACGGACTGAAGCTTTCTTT.

V is TRBV19 and J is TRBJ1-1; possible D gene TRBD1, 5 bases. V was shortened by 3 bases and J by 5 bases, with 13 bases between the two germline ends. Germline CDR1 and CDR2: LNHDA and SQIVND (reference sequence). The CDR3 is made up of 14 amino acids. CDR3 bases: TGTGCCAGTAGTATCGCCAGGGTGAGGACTGAAGCTTTCTTT. It is translated as CASSIARVRTEAFF.

A single count supports this clone. This chain uses TRBV5-5 with TRBJ2-3, with 16 bases fitting TRBD2. The germline V gene has CDR1 SGHKS and CDR2 YYEKEE (reference sequence). The CDR3 has 17 residues. J was trimmed by 5 bases and V by 5 bases; bases with no gene match: 8. CDR3 residues: CASSPGTSGGAGDTQYF. The CDR3 coding sequence is TGTGCCAGCAGTCCCGGGACTAGCGGGGGGGCTGGAGATACGCAGTATTTT.

V and J are TRBV27 and TRBJ2-1, with D unclear. The CDR3 sequence is 11 residues long. CDR1 and CDR2 from the germline V gene are MNHEY and SMNVEV (reference sequence). Trimming cost V 5 bases and J 6 bases, with 5 bases left between them. The CDR3 region has the DNA TGTGCCAGCAGTAGCTCCAATGAGCAGTTCTTC. Translation gives CASSSSNEQFF.

The J gene is TRBJ2-3, the V gene TRBV6-5; 10 bases agree with TRBD1. This CDR3 region has 16 residues. With 4 bases clipped from V and 2 bases from J, the junction kept 6 bases outside the gene matches. Germline values: CDR1 MNHEY, CDR2 SVGAGI. The CDR3 loop is CASSSRDRGTTDTQYF. In DNA, the CDR3 is TGTGCCAGCAGTTCTAGGGACAGGGGCACCACAGATACGCAGTATTTT.

CDR3 bases: TGTGCCAGCAGCAAACGGACTCAAGAGGAAGGCTACACCTTC. Its protein is CASSKRTQEEGYTF. The rearrangement joins TRBV7-8 to TRBJ1-2; unclear D gene. Germline CDR1 is SGHVS and CDR2 is FQNEAQ. The V gene lost 5 bases and the J gene lost 8 bases, with 18 bases spanning the gap. The CDR3 covers 14 residues.

This chain links TRBV7-8 with TRBJ1-5; D is uncertain. Between the trimmed V and J ends, which lost 5 bases and 4 bases, there was a span of 9 bases. This CDR3 has 13 amino acids. Per germline, CDR1 SGHVS and CDR2 FQNEAQ. The CDR3 nucleotides read TGTGCCAGCAGCCCCGGGAGGAATCAGCCCCAGCATTTT. Its protein product is CASSPGRNQPQHF.

This chain's CDR3 is CASSVEGQGNSPLHF. The CDR3, as DNA: TGTGCCAGCAGCGTAGAAGGACAGGGTAATTCACCCCTCCACTTT. This chain uses TRBV9 with TRBJ1-6, with 8 bases aligning to TRBD1. The V and J ends lost 0 bases and 6 bases, in that order; junction bases with no gene match: 2. The CDR3 sequence is 15 residues long. Germline values: CDR1 SGDLS, CDR2 YYNGEE.

CDR3 residues: CASSPGDRGGETQYF. CDR3 DNA sequence: TGTGCCAGCAGCCCTGGGGACAGGGGAGGGGAGACCCAGTACTTC. V is TRBV11-2 and J is TRBJ2-5; TRBD1 matches 10 bases. Trimming cost V 5 bases and J 5 bases; bases outside gene matches: 8. The germline V gene encodes CDR1 SGHAT and CDR2 FQNNGV. The CDR3 length is 15 residues.